This T cell receptor (beta chain) was observed in a study of identical twins listed by TCRdb under 2016. Study-level background: To test whether fetal clonotypes persist, the study used deep sequencing on TCR alpha and beta repertoires from monozygotic twins, unrelated adults of various ages, and cord blood. To rule out contamination, replicate twin experiments were performed at different times with different library preparation protocols.

All donors were healthy Caucasians. The twin cohort consisted of three pairs of female monozygotic twins, all aged roughly 18 to 29 years. Peripheral blood mononuclear cells were the source from which RNA for the TCR libraries was isolated. Broader findings and caveats from the paper: Abundant cord blood beta clonotypes had fewer insertions, young adult naive repertoires showed a similar but weaker trend, and memory repertoires showed no such trend. Compared with coincidental sharing between unrelated individuals, out-of-frame TCR alpha sequences shared between twins showed an excess of sequences with low generation probability. Out-of-frame TCR alpha sharing in monozygotic twins was systematically underestimated by recombination models, whereas sharing between unrelated individuals was in agreement with the recombination models. Excess twin sharing in beta out-of-frame sequences was weaker because fewer shared sequences lowered the signal-to-noise ratio. Because the same donors could not be followed over many years, the conclusions depended on cross-sectional statistical analysis. Zero-insertion analyses could be partly confounded by invariant T cells such as MAIT and iNKT, although diverse VJ usage argued against such confounding for most clonotypes.

This clonotype was detected ten times or more. Its antigen is still unknown. Qualities for individual bases were not recorded, and no much larger clone is one base off. Library preparation employed 5' RACE. The instrument given in TCRdb is Illumina HiSeq 2000. Template switching added a universal primer binding site, and the final cDNA carried a unique molecular identifier that allowed TCR cDNA molecules to be counted accurately. First-strand cDNA for TCR alpha and beta chains was synthesized from specific primers in the conserved constant-segment region. To control for contamination, every cDNA library carried two barcodes: a SMART-Mk sample barcode plus Illumina barcodes. TruSeq adapter sequences, together with Illumina sample barcodes, were added in two successive PCR steps. The Illumina HiSeq platform was used with custom primers to sequence TCR alpha and beta cDNA libraries. Per the authors' processing: MiGEC was used to process raw reads and extract unique molecular identifiers, and MiXCR was used to find CDR3 positions. Recombination models were inferred per individual with the repgenHMM and IGoR tools using an EM algorithm. The analysis of shared clonotypes was done with the tcR package in R, with sharing normalized by the product of cloneset sizes. To study raw recombination without the effects of thymic and clonal selection, out-of-frame nonproductive sequences were analyzed. TCRdb reprocessed the public reads (quality trimming at Q25 with fastp, clone calling with MiXCR) and kept in-frame beta chains. Rows matching on CDR3 protein sequence are summarized as one entry with the most common DNA and genes. These V and J calls rely on TCRdb rather than the paper's analysis. The sample includes around 570,000 distinct CDR3 sequences, with roughly 9.5% observed a single time. The ten biggest clones cover roughly 3% of the sample.

CDR1 SGHTA and CDR2 FQGNSA were looked up in the germline V gene. Germline trimming: 5 bases from V, 7 bases from J; junction bases outside gene matches: 12. Counted from cysteine to phenylalanine, this CDR3 has 16 amino acids. CDR3 DNA only is kept here, 48 bases in frame from base 1. The same data also went into a second study, on yellow fever vaccine responses in identical twins. Drawing on the second study: According to the authors, in identical twins the way T cells responded to vaccination appeared partly convergent and partly personalized. The study precisely tracked vaccine-responding T cell clones in identical twins.

The sequencing sample was made of PBMCs. The sequence links TRBV7-2 to TRBJ2-1, and TRBD2 matches 9 of the central bases. This clonotype was sampled from a woman under 30 in good health. The sequence in DNA is TGTGCCAGCAGCCCCCTCGGGGCGGGAGGGGGGAATGAGCAGTTCTTC. The translation is CASSPLGAGGGNEQFF.